The 4 T cell receptor beta chains presented below share a single source sample, sequenced in a study of preoperative IRX-2 immunotherapy in early breast cancer. Clones were sequenced by immunoSEQ multiplex PCR, and TCRdb holds only the in-frame ones, with some missing. The top ten hold 15% to 19% of the sample, which has around 4,300 clones, about two thirds seen once. Treatment: preoperative locoregional IRX-2 cytokine immunotherapy. The sequences come from tumor tissue, collected after IRX-2 immunotherapy. The receptors originated from a human donor with breast cancer.

This clone has more than one count but fewer than ten. V usage is TRBV19 and J usage is TRBJ1-2, with D possibly matching TRBD1 (5 bases). Between the trimmed V and J ends, which lost 8 bases and 2 bases, there was a span of 15 bases. The length of the CDR3 is 14 residues. Germline V gene sequence: CDR1 LNHDA, CDR2 SQIVND (reference sequence). The CDR3 nucleotides read TGTGCCAGTTCTCCCGCGTGGGGGAACTATGGCTACACCTTC. It translates to CASSPAWGNYGYTF.

The chain has TRBV19 and TRBJ2-2; D is unresolved. Trimming took off 0 bases at V and 7 bases at J, with 6 bases between the two ends. The CDR3 is 13 amino acids. The germline gives CDR1 LNHDA, CDR2 SQIVND (reference sequence). CDR3 in DNA: TGTGCCAGTAGTATAGAAACGATCGGGGAGCTGTTTTTT. It yields the protein CASSIETIGELFF.

The chain employs TRBV7-1 and TRBJ2-5; a weak D match, TRBD1 (6 bases). TRBV7-1 is reported as an ORF; its role is uncertain. This CDR3 contains 13 residues. V was pared by 5 bases and J by 5 bases, with 12 bases between. The CDR3 region is CASSPNRDETQYF. In nucleotides, the CDR3 is TGTGCCAGCAGCCCCAACAGGGATGAGACCCAGTACTTC.

This clone has more than one count but fewer than ten. The chain recombines TRBV11-3 with TRBJ1-1; no firm D call. V gave up 6 bases and J gave up 3 bases, with 14 bases separating them. CDR1 and CDR2 (germline): SGHNT, YENEEA. The CDR3 has 14 amino acids. CDR3 amino acids: CASSRRAIHTEAFF. DNA of the CDR3: TGTGCCAGCAGTCGTAGGGCAATCCACACTGAAGCTTTCTTT.